Below are 8 T cell receptor beta chains sequenced from a single sample in a study of shared clonotypes between healthy human individuals. The naive CD8 subset, CD45RO-negative cells positively selected for CCR7, excluded terminally differentiated effector memory CD45RA+ cells. Assay: immunoSEQ multiplex PCR; the TCRdb copy retains only in-frame clones and omits some. The sample yields around 1.9 million clones, about 93% seen once. The sequenced sample consisted of naive CD8+ T cells from PBMCs. These receptors were taken from a man aged 18 to 29 in good health. Some clones in this sample may be carry-over from other donors' samples.

The V gene is TRBV4-1, the J gene TRBJ2-7; 7 bases are a match to TRBD1. Germline CDR1 reads MGHRA; CDR2 reads YSYEKL. J lost 4 bases, V lost 4 bases, and 7 bases had no gene match. The CDR3 runs 14 residues. CDR3 in DNA: TGCGCCAGCAGCCTCAAGGACAGGACATACGAGCAGTACTTC. It translates to CASSLKDRTYEQYF.

The chain joins TRBV27 to TRBJ1-1, with D perhaps TRBD1 (5 bases). Trimming took 2 bases from V and 11 from J, leaving 15 bases between them. CDR1 MNHEY and CDR2 SMNVEV come from the germline V gene (reference sequence). This CDR3 is 13 amino acids long. This CDR3 reads CASSLGNRRNAFF. DNA for the CDR3: TGTGCCAGCAGTTTAGGAAACAGGAGGAACGCTTTCTTT.

The chain links TRBV7-8 to TRBJ1-2; D gene unclear. Trimming removed 1 base from V and 4 bases from J, with 16 bases in between. Germline loops: CDR1 SGHVS, CDR2 FQNEAQ. This CDR3 has 16 amino acids. This chain's CDR3 is CASSLDFEGIGYGYTF. CDR3 DNA: TGTGCCAGCAGCTTAGATTTTGAAGGGATTGGCTATGGCTACACCTTC. Full variable domain (remainder filled in from reference TRBV7-8 and TRBJ1-2): GAGVSQSPRYKVAKRGQDVALRCDPISGHVSLFWYQQALGQGPEFLTYFQNEAQLDKSGLPSDRFFAERPEGSVSTLKIQRTQQEDSAVYLCASSLDFEGIGYGYTFGSGTRLTVV.

The V call is TRBV7-6, the J call TRBJ1-1; D gene ambiguous. This CDR3 has 13 residues. Between the trimmed V and J ends, which lost 5 bases and 5 bases, there was a span of 12 bases. CDR1 SGHVS and CDR2 FNYEAQ come from the germline V gene. The DNA for the CDR3 is TGTGCCAGCAGCCCTCGGGCGGGGACTGAAGCTTTCTTT. Encoded protein: CASSPRAGTEAFF.

J is TRBJ2-2 and V is TRBV4-1; tentatively, D is TRBD1 (5 bases). With 2 bases removed from V and 8 bases from J, the gap between germline ends came to 12 bases. Germline loops: CDR1 MGHRA, CDR2 YSYEKL. The CDR3 is 14 amino acids. CDR3 nucleotide sequence: TGCGCCAGCAGCCAAAACAGGTTTGGTGGGGAGCTGTTTTTT. The encoded protein is CASSQNRFGGELFF.

V usage is TRBV9 and J usage is TRBJ2-1; possible D gene TRBD1, 6 bases. CDR1 is SGDLS and CDR2 is YYNGEE in the germline V gene. Trimming left V 3 bases short and J 0 bases short, with 10 bases between. The CDR3 spans 15 residues. In DNA form, the CDR3 reads TGTGCCAGCAGCGAGAGGGACAACTCCTACAATGAGCAGTTCTTC. This gives the protein CASSERDNSYNEQFF.

This clone was seen only a few times. The chain carries TRBV16 and TRBJ1-5; D is perhaps TRBD1 (5 bases). This CDR3 comprises 12 residues. Trimming shortened V by 6 bases and J by 9 bases, and 12 bases separated the two germline ends. Germline V gives CDR1 KGHSY, CDR2 FQNENV. This chain's CDR3 is CASRGTALPQHF. As DNA, the CDR3 is TGTGCCAGCAGGGGGACGGCCCTGCCCCAGCATTTT.

This clone occurred a few times. The chain combines TRBV6-5 with TRBJ2-5, with D hard to call. Deletions cut 4 bases from V and 0 bases from J, with 15 bases between. The CDR3 covers 16 residues. The germline gives CDR1 MNHEY, CDR2 SVGAGI. Here the CDR3 reads CASSSLPPAYQETQYF. The CDR3 bases are TGTGCCAGCAGTTCTCTTCCTCCCGCGTACCAAGAGACCCAGTACTTC.